These 27 T cell receptor beta chains were sequenced from one sample in a study of early T cells in non-severe SARS-CoV-2 infection. TCRdb independently ran MiXCR on the 5' RACE reads; one entry per CDR3 protein. The data show roughly 60,000 distinct CDR3 sequences, about 12% seen once. The sample taken for sequencing was whole blood. Receptors were obtained from an adult who was a healthcare worker with PCR-confirmed SARS-CoV-2 infection or an uninfected control (not recorded which).

Ten or more counts support this clonotype. The V and J genes are TRBV19 and TRBJ2-1; no definite D call. V lost 5 bases and J 0 bases, leaving 5 bases between the germline ends. CDR1 and CDR2 from the germline V gene are LNHDA and SQIVND (reference sequence). This CDR3 spans 13 amino acids. In nucleotides, the CDR3 is TGTGCCAGTAGTGGGGACTCCTACAATGAGCAGTTCTTC. Translation gives CASSGDSYNEQFF.

A few counts support this clonotype. V is TRBV6-5 and J is TRBJ1-4, with a weak D call TRBD1 (6 bases). The germline V and J ends were trimmed by 5 bases and 10 bases, with 8 bases remaining between them. Germline CDR1 MNHEY, CDR2 SVGAGI. The CDR3 is 11 amino acids. The DNA of the CDR3 is TGTGCCAGCAGTCTAGGGGGAAAACTGTTTTTT. As protein: CASSLGGKLFF.

This clonotype was counted between two and nine times. This chain joins TRBV9 and TRBJ1-2; D might be TRBD1 (6 bases). The CDR3 has 13 amino acids. Trimming took off 6 bases at V and 4 bases at J, with 13 bases between the two ends. Per the germline V gene, CDR1 is SGDLS and CDR2 is YYNGEE. CDR3: CASTPVGGYGYTF. The CDR3 DNA reads TGTGCCAGCACCCCGGTAGGGGGCTATGGCTACACCTTC.

This clonotype was detected a few times. The CDR3, as DNA: TGTGCCAGCGAAATGGGGCTGAACACCGGGGAGCTGTTTTTT. It encodes CASEMGLNTGELFF. The chain combines TRBV19 with TRBJ2-2, with D possibly being TRBD1 (5 bases). The V gene's germline CDR1 is LNHDA and CDR2 SQIVND (reference sequence). V lost 9 bases to trimming and J lost 1 base, with 12 bases between them. The CDR3 sequence is 14 residues long.

This clonotype was seen more than once but under ten times. The CDR3 DNA reads TGTGCCATCAGGGGAACCGGGGAGCTGTTTTTT. Its protein product is CAIRGTGELFF. The chain links TRBV10-3 to TRBJ2-2; D gene unclear. V dropped 6 bases and J dropped 5 bases, with 4 bases sitting between them. CDR3 length: 11 amino acids. In germline, CDR1 is ENHRY, CDR2 SYGVKD.

This clonotype has just a few counts. The chain is built from TRBV30 and TRBJ2-3; TRBD2 agrees at 8 bases. Trimming cost V 0 bases and J 3 bases; bases outside gene matches: 5. This CDR3 comprises 15 residues. Germline loops: CDR1 GTSNPN, CDR2 SVGIG (reference sequence). CDR3 sequence: CAWSVPGGATDTQYF. CDR3 nucleotides: TGTGCCTGGAGTGTCCCCGGGGGGGCAACAGATACGCAGTATTTT.

The chain uses TRBV7-3 and TRBJ2-3; 8 bases line up with TRBD2. The germline V gene has CDR1 SGHTA and CDR2 FQGTGA. CDR3 length: 12 amino acids. Trimming removed 2 bases from V and 8 bases from J; junction bases left unmatched: 0. The CDR3: CASSLRGGTQYF. The CDR3 bases are TGTGCCAGCAGCTTACGGGGGGGTACGCAGTATTTT.

The chain carries TRBV5-6 and TRBJ1-5, with a possible D match to TRBD1 (5 bases). V was trimmed by 5 bases and J by 5 bases, leaving 11 bases between them. CDR1 and CDR2 from the germline V gene are SGHDT and YYEEEE. The CDR3 is 13 amino acids. The CDR3 DNA reads TGTGCCAGCAGTACATCAGGGTATCAGCCCCAGCATTTT. Amino acid sequence: CASSTSGYQPQHF.

In its sample, this clonotype was seen a few times. This chain uses TRBV13 with TRBJ2-3; D is undetermined. The germline V and J ends were trimmed by 0 bases and 6 bases, with 10 bases remaining between them. This CDR3 region has 14 residues. Per the germline V gene, CDR1 is PRHDT and CDR2 is FYEKMQ (reference sequence). Written as DNA, the CDR3 is TGTGCCAGCAGCTTAGGCCAGACGATCGATACGCAGTATTTT. This codes for CASSLGQTIDTQYF.

The chain links TRBV11-2 to TRBJ2-7, with 12 nucleotides matching TRBD1. The CDR3 extends over 15 amino acids. Trimming removed 5 bases from V and 5 bases from J; junction bases left unmatched: 7. Per the germline V gene, CDR1 is SGHAT and CDR2 is FQNNGV. DNA for the CDR3: TGTGCCAGCAGCCCCTGGGACAGGGGGCGCGACGAGCAGTACTTC. Protein product: CASSPWDRGRDEQYF.

This clonotype showed up just a few times. The chain carries TRBV5-4 and TRBJ1-2, with TRBD1 as a possible D gene (5 bases). With 3 bases removed from V and 5 bases from J, the gap between germline ends came to 23 bases. Germline V gene sequence: CDR1 SGHNT, CDR2 YYREEE (reference sequence). This CDR3 comprises 17 residues. The CDR3 region is CASSSGVNTGSLYGYTF. The DNA of the CDR3 is TGTGCCAGCAGCTCGGGGGTGAACACGGGGAGTCTATATGGCTACACCTTC.

CDR3 amino acids: CASSLGAAGSNQPQHF. Written as DNA, the CDR3 is TGTGCCAGCAGCTTAGGGGCGGCAGGTAGCAATCAGCCCCAGCATTTT. The chain has TRBV7-2 and TRBJ1-5; D ambiguous. V lost 1 base, J lost 0 bases, and 10 bases lay in between. CDR3 length: 16 residues. From germline, CDR1 is SGHTA and CDR2 FQGNSA.

This clonotype was counted only a few times. The chain couples TRBV9 to TRBJ1-2; the D gene is possibly TRBD1 (5 bases). The CDR3 covers 14 residues. Germline values: CDR1 SGDLS, CDR2 YYNGEE. The ends were cut back, 0 bases at V and 6 bases at J, with 12 bases in the middle. The CDR3 DNA is TGTGCCAGCAGCGTAGTGCCGACAGTAGATGGCTACACCTTC. Protein product: CASSVVPTVDGYTF.

V and J are TRBV18 and TRBJ2-7; D may be TRBD1 or TRBD2 (5 bases each). V lost 3 bases and J 2 bases, leaving 14 bases between the germline ends. The CDR3 has 15 amino acids. Looked up from germline, CDR1 is KGHSH and CDR2 is LQKENI. DNA of the CDR3: TGTGCCAGCTCACCGGGAGAGACAGAGGCCTACGAGCAGTACTTC. Translating it yields CASSPGETEAYEQYF.

This clonotype was picked up many times. The rearrangement uses TRBV6-6 and TRBJ1-6; 7 bases match TRBD1. V gave up 6 bases and J gave up 10 bases; unmatched junction bases: 15. The CDR3 length is 16 residues. Germline loops: CDR1 MNHNY, CDR2 SVGAGI (reference sequence). The CDR3 reads CASRVTGAGAGSPLHF. For the CDR3, the DNA is TGTGCCAGCAGGGTAACAGGGGCTGGAGCCGGATCACCCCTCCACTTT.

The chain carries TRBV10-3 and TRBJ2-7, with 11 bases lining up with TRBD2. The junction had 8 bases not matched to a gene; V was cut back by 8 bases and J by 5 bases. The CDR3 sequence is 14 residues long. Per the germline V gene, CDR1 is ENHRY and CDR2 is SYGVKD. The CDR3 sequence: CAISQGTSGHEQYF. In DNA, the CDR3 is TGTGCCATCTCCCAGGGGACTAGCGGCCACGAGCAGTACTTC.

This chain connects TRBV7-9 to TRBJ2-5, with TRBD1 matching 10 bases. Germline lookup yields CDR1 SEHNR and CDR2 FQNEAQ (reference sequence). Trimming took 6 bases from V and 4 from J; bases not matched to a gene: 8. The length of the CDR3 is 15 residues. The DNA for the CDR3 is TGTGCCAGCAGACCCGGACAGGGGGAGAGAGAGACCCAGTACTTC. It is translated as CASRPGQGERETQYF.

The rearrangement joins TRBV6-2 or TRBV6-3 to TRBJ2-2; 7 nucleotides match TRBD2. The CDR3 consists of 16 residues. Looked up from germline, CDR1 is MNHEY and CDR2 is SVGEGT. The V gene end was trimmed by 5 bases and the J gene end by 3 bases; junction bases not matched to a gene: 9. The CDR3 region has the DNA TGTGCCAGCAGTGCCACTGGGGGGGATTACACCGGGGAGCTGTTTTTT. Its protein is CASSATGGDYTGELFF.

V is TRBV7-9 and J is TRBJ2-1, with unresolved D. Germline CDR1 is SEHNR and CDR2 is FQNEAQ (reference sequence). V lost 5 bases and J lost 2, with 13 bases in between. This CDR3 is 15 amino acids long. CDR3: CASSIPRGPYNEQFF. DNA of the CDR3: TGTGCCAGCAGCATTCCCCGTGGCCCCTACAATGAGCAGTTCTTC.

This clonotype has just a few counts. The genes are TRBV5-4 and TRBJ2-1, with D perhaps matching TRBD2 (6 bases). This CDR3 region has 14 residues. The ends were cut back, 2 bases at V and 4 bases at J, with 10 bases in the middle. Germline V gene sequence: CDR1 SGHNT, CDR2 YYREEE (reference sequence). This chain's CDR3 is CASSFGGDYNEQFF. CDR3 DNA: TGTGCCAGCAGCTTTGGCGGGGATTACAATGAGCAGTTCTTC.

The chain employs TRBV13 and TRBJ1-2; D unresolved. Trimming cost V 3 bases and J 0 bases, with 11 bases left between them. Germline CDR1 and CDR2: PRHDT and FYEKMQ (reference sequence). CDR3 length equals 15 residues. The CDR3 DNA reads as TGTGCCAGCAGCTTTCCGGACGGAGCTAACTATGGCTACACCTTC. Translating it yields CASSFPDGANYGYTF.

The rearrangement uses TRBV15 and TRBJ2-5; D is undetermined. The CDR3 runs 17 residues. CDR1 is LNHNV and CDR2 is YYDKDF in the germline V gene (reference sequence). With 0 bases removed from V and 4 bases from J, the gap between germline ends came to 18 bases. CDR3 protein: CATSREPVSSKGETQYF. In DNA form, the CDR3 reads TGTGCCACCAGCAGAGAGCCAGTAAGCTCAAAAGGAGAGACCCAGTACTTC.

This chain links TRBV10-2 with TRBJ2-7; D is unclear. The CDR3 totals 13 residues. Germline V gene sequence: CDR1 WSHSY, CDR2 SAAADI. The V end lost 2 bases, the J end lost 5 bases, and 10 bases lay between the germline ends. The CDR3 sequence: CASSERTWDEQYF. In DNA, the CDR3 is TGCGCCAGCAGTGAGAGGACCTGGGACGAGCAGTACTTC.

In its sample, this clonotype was seen many times. The V and J genes are TRBV5-8 and TRBJ1-1; a possible D gene is TRBD1 (5 bases). With 4 bases removed from V and 4 bases from J, the gap between germline ends came to 11 bases. The CDR3 has 13 amino acids. CDR1 and CDR2 from the germline V gene are SGHTS and YDEGEE. The CDR3 spells CASSHGGGTEAFF. The CDR3 bases are TGTGCCAGCAGCCATGGGGGAGGCACTGAAGCTTTCTTT.

The chain recombines TRBV29-1 with TRBJ1-1; D is undetermined. The CDR3 loop spans 12 amino acids. Germline CDR1 SQVTM, CDR2 ANQGSEA. The V end was cut by 2 bases, the J end by 5 bases, with 9 bases between. The CDR3 reads CSVELGFTEAFF. DNA of the CDR3: TGCAGCGTTGAACTGGGTTTTACTGAAGCTTTCTTT. Looking up the rest from reference TRBV29-1 and TRBJ1-1 gives the full variable domain: SAVISQKPSRDICQRGTSLTIQCQVDSQVTMMFWYRQQPGQSLTLIATANQGSEATYESGFVIDKFPISRPNLTFSTLTVSNMSPEDSSIYLCSVELGFTEAFFGQGTRLTVV.

The chain combines TRBV18 with TRBJ2-5; D is tentatively TRBD1 or TRBD2 (5 bases each). This CDR3 is 14 amino acids long. Germline values: CDR1 KGHSH, CDR2 LQKENI. The ends were cut back, 2 bases at V and 4 bases at J, with 11 bases in the middle. Here the CDR3 reads CASSPYEGRETQYF. The DNA for the CDR3 is TGTGCCAGCTCACCATATGAGGGGAGAGAGACCCAGTACTTC.

At least ten counts were recorded for this clonotype. V and J are TRBV29-1 and TRBJ2-7, with a possible D match to TRBD1 (6 bases). V was shortened by 0 bases and J by 4 bases, with 10 bases between the two germline ends. The CDR3 spans 13 residues. Per germline, CDR1 SQVTM and CDR2 ANQGSEA. CDR3 sequence reads: CSVEEGAKYEQYF. The CDR3 nucleotides are TGCAGCGTTGAAGAGGGGGCTAAGTACGAGCAGTACTTC.